These 21 T cell receptor beta chains originate from one sample sequenced in a study of shared clonotypes between healthy human individuals. This table comes from immunoSEQ multiplex PCR, and its TCRdb copy is limited to in-frame clones, with some not included. Here the sample spans 450,000 to 600,000 clones, 65% to 80% being singletons. The sample consisted of PBMCs. The source is a woman aged 40 to 50 in good health. Some clones in this sample may be carry-over from other donors' samples.

The chain links TRBV29-1 to TRBJ2-1; weak D call: TRBD1 (6 bases). Trimming shortened V by 4 bases and J by 7 bases, and 14 bases separated the two germline ends. Germline CDR1 and CDR2: SQVTM and ANQGSEA. The CDR3 extends over 13 amino acids. CDR3 in DNA: TGCAGCGTTGCCCTTTACAGGGCGAATGAGCAGTTCTTC. The encoded protein is CSVALYRANEQFF.

Remarks on this clone: This probably arose from a read error, given a far larger clone one base away. In the same sample, other DNA sequences code for this CDR3. The chain is built from TRBV25-1 and TRBJ2-7; no clear D gene. The CDR3 length is 15 residues. Germline CDR1 reads MGHDK; CDR2 reads SYGVNS. Here the CDR3 reads CASSGPLENSYEQYF. CDR3 in DNA: TGTGCAAGCAGTGGCCCCCTGGAGAACTCCTACGAGCAGTACTTC.

The rearrangement joins TRBV11-2 to TRBJ2-1; 8 bases are shared with TRBD1. Germline V CDR1 and CDR2: SGHAT, FQNNGV. Unmatched junction bases numbered 10, after V lost 5 bases and J lost 4 bases. The length of the CDR3 is 16 residues. This chain's CDR3 is CASSPGRGHSYNEQFF. Written as DNA, the CDR3 is TGTGCCAGCAGCCCCGGCAGGGGGCATTCTTACAATGAGCAGTTCTTC.

This chain connects TRBV5-8 to TRBJ1-5, with 8 bases that match TRBD1. This CDR3 contains 15 residues. CDR1 SGHTS and CDR2 YDEGEE come from the germline V gene. J gave up 4 bases and V 0 bases, and 3 bases lay outside the gene matches. For the CDR3, the DNA is TGTGCCAGCAGCTTGGGGACAGGGCTTAATCAGCCCCAGCATTTT. It codes for CASSLGTGLNQPQHF.

This clone was picked up one time. V is TRBV27 and J is TRBJ2-5; D unclear. The J call may be in error: the DNA end matches TRBJ2-7 better. This CDR3 has 15 residues. Germline V gene data show CDR1 as MNHEY and CDR2 as SMNVEV (reference sequence). The CDR3 DNA reads TGTGCCAGCAGTATCACCGGCCCAAGGGACTACGAGCAGTACTTC. This codes for CASSITGPRDYEQYF.

The rearrangement uses TRBV5-1 and TRBJ1-4; 7 nucleotides agree with TRBD1. Losses at the gene ends were 4 bases for V and 7 bases for J; bases not matched to a gene: 7. The CDR3 has 14 amino acids. The germline gives CDR1 SGHRS, CDR2 YFSETQ. The CDR3 spells CASSPQGRVEKLFF. In DNA, the CDR3 is TGCGCCAGCAGCCCACAGGGGAGGGTTGAAAAACTGTTTTTT.

The gene calls are TRBV5-1 and TRBJ2-7; possible D gene TRBD1, 6 bases. V lost 0 bases and J 2 bases, leaving 12 bases between the germline ends. This CDR3 contains 15 residues. Germline V lookup: CDR1 SGHRS, CDR2 YFSETQ. CDR3 coding DNA: TGCGCCAGCAGCTTGGAAGGGGGACCCCCCTACGAGCAGTACTTC. Amino acid sequence: CASSLEGGPPYEQYF.

The rearrangement joins TRBV7-6 to TRBJ2-7, with D possibly matching TRBD1 (5 bases). The CDR3 is made up of 14 amino acids. Germline CDR1 is SGHVS and CDR2 is FNYEAQ. Trimming shortened V by 5 bases and J by 2 bases, and 13 bases separated the two germline ends. CDR3 sequence: CASSLGAATYEQYF. CDR3 nucleotide sequence: TGTGCCAGCAGCCTAGGGGCAGCCACCTACGAGCAGTACTTC.

The rearrangement uses TRBV7-9 and TRBJ2-3; TRBD1 agrees at 9 bases. CDR1 and CDR2 from the germline V gene are SEHNR and FQNEAQ (reference sequence). This CDR3 is built from 15 residues. Trimming cost V 4 bases and J 6 bases; bases outside gene matches: 8. CDR3 amino acids: CASSSSQGAGDTQYF. The CDR3 coding sequence is TGTGCCAGCAGCTCCTCACAGGGGGCCGGTGATACGCAGTATTTT.

The rearrangement joins TRBV11-2 to TRBJ2-5; TRBD2 matches 7 bases. With V trimmed by 5 bases and J by 2 bases, 11 bases remained unmatched. This CDR3 is 16 amino acids long. Germline V gene sequence: CDR1 SGHAT, CDR2 FQNNGV. CDR3 protein: CASSEWTGTKQETQYF. DNA of the CDR3: TGTGCCAGCAGCGAATGGACCGGGACTAAACAAGAGACCCAGTACTTC.

J is TRBJ2-7 and V is TRBV28; D might be TRBD1 (5 bases). V was trimmed by 2 bases and J by 2 bases, leaving 10 bases between them. CDR3 length equals 14 residues. Germline V lookup: CDR1 MDHEN, CDR2 SYDVKM. The CDR3 sequence: CASSLVAGTYEQYF. The CDR3 nucleotides are TGTGCCAGCAGTTTAGTCGCAGGGACCTACGAGCAGTACTTC. Looking up the rest from reference TRBV28 and TRBJ2-7 gives the full variable domain: DVKVTQSSRYLVKRTGEKVFLECVQDMDHENMFWYRQDPGLGLRLIYFSYDVKMKEKGDIPEGYSVSREKKERFSLILESASTNQTSMYLCASSLVAGTYEQYFGPGTRLTVT.

Comments on this clone: Its ends do not fully match the called genes, so a read error is possible. The gene calls are TRBV7-7 and TRBJ2-7; unclear D gene. Germline-derived CDR1 and CDR2 are SSHAT and FNYEAQ (reference sequence). The CDR3 covers 15 residues. Written as DNA, the CDR3 is TGTGCTAGCAGCTTAGTGGCAGGCCCTTCCTACGAGCAGTACTTC. It is translated as CASSLVAGPSYEQYF.

The chain recombines TRBV5-1 with TRBJ1-1, with D perhaps matching TRBD1 (5 bases). This CDR3 is 13 amino acids long. Trimming stripped 2 bases from V and 4 bases from J, with 9 bases between. Germline V lookup: CDR1 SGHRS, CDR2 YFSETQ. The CDR3 loop reads CASSFGGTTEAFF. CDR3 DNA sequence: TGCGCCAGCAGCTTTGGCGGGACCACTGAAGCTTTCTTT.

J is TRBJ2-3 and V is TRBV29-1, with TRBD1 identical over 7 bases. The CDR3 is 14 residues long. V shed 6 bases, J shed 3 bases, and the junction held 9 bases outside the gene matches. The germline gives CDR1 SQVTM, CDR2 ANQGSEA. CDR3 amino acids: CSVGSDRRTDTQYF. The CDR3 nucleotides are TGCAGCGTAGGATCGGACAGGAGAACAGATACGCAGTATTTT.

As concerns this clone: This likely traces to a read error, being one base from a far larger clone. The chain is built from TRBV28 and TRBJ1-1; no definite D call. The CDR3 runs to 16 residues. The germline V and J ends were trimmed by 3 bases and 7 bases, with 21 bases remaining between them. Germline lookup yields CDR1 MDHEN and CDR2 SYDVKM. The CDR3 spells CASSFSGRSMSYEAFF. The CDR3 coding sequence is TGTGCCAGCAGTTTTTCTGGCCGGTCTATGTCGTATGAAGCTTTCTTT.

The chain combines TRBV5-6 with TRBJ2-7; tentative D call: TRBD2 (5 bases). The CDR3 loop spans 15 amino acids. V lost 6 bases and J lost 3, with 19 bases in between. Per germline, CDR1 SGHDT and CDR2 YYEEEE. The DNA of the CDR3 is TGTGCCAGCAACCGAAGGTCGGGAATCAACTACGAGCAGTACTTC. Its protein product is CASNRRSGINYEQYF.

This clone was detected ten times or more. J is TRBJ2-3 and V is TRBV4-2; D assignment may be TRBD1 or TRBD2 (5 bases each). Germline CDR1 LGHNA, CDR2 YNFKEQ. V shed 2 bases and J shed 6 bases, with 15 bases lying between them. The CDR3 loop spans 15 amino acids. CDR3 region: CASSQNPGTPDTQYF. As DNA, the CDR3 is TGTGCCAGCAGCCAAAACCCCGGGACCCCGGATACGCAGTATTTT.

This rearrangement joins TRBV11-2 to TRBJ2-5, with D perhaps TRBD1 (6 bases). The V end was cut by 5 bases, the J end by 5 bases, with 18 bases between. The CDR3 runs to 15 residues. Germline V gives CDR1 SGHAT, CDR2 FQNNGV. Here the CDR3 reads CASSPGVQGWETQYF. CDR3 nucleotide sequence: TGTGCCAGCAGCCCCGGGGTACAGGGATGGGAGACCCAGTACTTC.

This chain connects TRBV5-1 to TRBJ2-2; tentative D call: TRBD2 (7 bases). The CDR3 spans 19 residues. Germline lookup yields CDR1 SGHRS and CDR2 YFSETQ. V lost 3 bases, J lost 6 bases, and 27 bases lay in between. CDR3 in DNA: TGCGCCAGCAGCTACCCGGGACTACGGGACTCTAAGGGGGCCGGGGAGCTGTTTTTT. Its protein product is CASSYPGLRDSKGAGELFF. The full variable domain, its missing parts supplied by reference TRBV5-1 and TRBJ2-2, is KAGVTQTPRYLIKTRGQQVTLSCSPISGHRSVSWYQQTPGQGLQFLFEYFSETQRNKGNFPGRFSGRQFSNSRSEMNVSTLELGDSALYLCASSYPGLRDSKGAGELFFGEGSRLTVL.

The chain is built from TRBV27 and TRBJ2-7; 10 bases match TRBD2. This CDR3 has 14 amino acids. V lost 6 bases to trimming and J lost 5 bases; unmatched junction nucleotides: 7. Germline CDR1 is MNHEY and CDR2 is SMNVEV (reference sequence). CDR3 residues: CASRSGRAGNEQYF. The CDR3 bases are TGTGCCAGCAGGAGCGGGAGGGCCGGCAACGAGCAGTACTTC.

The V and J genes are TRBV4-3 and TRBJ2-3, with 8 bases lining up with TRBD2. After removal of 2 bases from V and 0 bases from J, the junction contained 13 bases not matched to a gene. There are 19 residues in the CDR3. Germline CDR1 and CDR2: LGHNA and YSLEER. The chain's CDR3 is CASSQMWEREHPSTDTQYF. CDR3 nucleotides: TGCGCCAGCAGCCAAATGTGGGAGCGGGAGCATCCGAGCACAGATACGCAGTATTTT.